The 24 T cell receptor beta chains listed next were all sequenced from one sample in a study of cytomegalovirus exposure and HLA in healthy donors (dated by TCRdb to between 2016 and 2019). The library was obtained by the immunoSEQ multiplex PCR assay. For the multiplex PCR, a mixture combining 60 forward primers for TCR Vbeta segments and 13 reverse primers for TCR Jbeta segments was used. This is the immuneACCESS table as TCRdb keeps it, with only in-frame sequences that have V and J called. A part of the clones is gone; compared with another copy, unresolved V genes explain less than half, and the rest is unexplained. Within this sample are just over 150,000 clones, with around 78% of them counted one time only. Approximately 3.1% of the sample is held by the ten biggest clonotypes. The sample consisted of PBMCs. All receptors come from a woman in her 40s in good health and CMV-seronegative.

This clone was detected a few times. The V and J genes are TRBV7-9 and TRBJ2-1, with 11 bases lining up with TRBD1. Germline V CDR1 and CDR2: SEHNR, FQNEAQ (reference sequence). The V and J ends lost 6 bases and 8 bases, in that order; junction bases with no gene match: 3. The CDR3 length is 13 residues. The CDR3 loop is CASRGQGEHEQFF. CDR3 nucleotides: TGTGCCAGCAGGGGACAGGGGGAACATGAGCAGTTCTTC.

V and J are TRBV7-9 and TRBJ2-3, with 9 positions matching TRBD2. The CDR3 contains 17 residues. From germline, CDR1 is SEHNR and CDR2 FQNEAQ (reference sequence). V trimming: 5 bases; J trimming: 8 bases; junction bases outside the gene matches: 17. DNA for the CDR3: TGTGCCAGCAGCCCGGAGATCTTGCGGGGGGGCTTGACTACGCAGTATTTT. Residues: CASSPEILRGGLTTQYF.

This chain uses TRBV16 with TRBJ1-2; tentative D call: TRBD1 (5 bases). V was shortened by 2 bases and J by 3 bases, with 10 bases between the two germline ends. Germline V gene sequence: CDR1 KGHSY, CDR2 FQNENV. This CDR3 is built from 14 residues. CDR3 sequence reads: CASSQAREDYGYTF. The CDR3 coding sequence is TGTGCCAGCAGCCAAGCCAGGGAAGACTATGGCTACACCTTC.

In this sample, this clone turned up once. V gene TRBV5-1 combines with J gene TRBJ2-3; D might be TRBD2 (7 bases). Per germline, CDR1 SGHRS and CDR2 YFSETQ. The V and J ends lost 4 bases and 3 bases respectively, with 15 bases between them. The CDR3 has 15 residues. CDR3 sequence (DNA): TGCGCCAGCAGCGAGTCCGGGGGGCCGACAGATACGCAGTATTTT. Translated, it gives CASSESGGPTDTQYF.

J is TRBJ2-3 and V is TRBV9, with 12 bases matching TRBD2. Germline V gives CDR1 SGDLS, CDR2 YYNGEE. The CDR3 consists of 15 residues. The V segment lost 4 bases and the J segment 7 bases; nucleotides outside the gene matches: 7. In DNA form, the CDR3 reads TGTGCCAGCAGCCTCGGACTAGCGGGGCCCCATACGCAGTATTTT. It is translated as CASSLGLAGPHTQYF.

The chain uses TRBV2 and TRBJ2-5; D possibly corresponds to TRBD1 (6 bases). Looked up from germline, CDR1 is SNHLY and CDR2 is FYNNEI. This CDR3 is 14 amino acids long. V dropped 6 bases and J dropped 4 bases, with 15 bases sitting between them. The CDR3 DNA follows: TGTGCCAGCAGGCCTCGGGACATTTCAGAGACCCAGTACTTC. Translated, it gives CASRPRDISETQYF.

V is TRBV27 and J is TRBJ2-6; unclear D gene. The CDR3 runs 15 residues. Trimming removed 1 base at V and 1 base at J, with 5 bases between. Germline V CDR1 and CDR2: MNHEY, SMNVEV (reference sequence). The CDR3 loop is CASSLYISGANVLTF. The CDR3, as DNA: TGTGCCAGCAGTTTATATATATCTGGGGCCAACGTCCTGACTTTC.

In this sample, this clone is medium-sized. This chain's CDR3 is CASSTGQGSNTEAFF. CDR3 DNA: TGCGCCAGCAGCACGGGACAGGGTTCGAACACTGAAGCTTTCTTT. The V call is TRBV5-1, the J call TRBJ1-1, with 9 bases aligning to TRBD1. The length of the CDR3 is 15 residues. The germline CDR1 and CDR2 sequences are SGHRS and YFSETQ. J lost 1 base, V lost 4 bases, and 5 bases had no gene match.

The rearrangement uses TRBV18 and TRBJ2-1, with TRBD2 identical over 15 bases. Germline CDR1 and CDR2: KGHSH and LQKENI. With 5 bases clipped from V and 8 bases from J, the junction kept 10 bases outside the gene matches. The CDR3 is 17 amino acids. The CDR3 coding sequence is TGTGCCAGCTCAAGACGGACTAGCGGGGGGGAAAGGGATGAGCAGTTCTTC. This translates into CASSRRTSGGERDEQFF.

The rearrangement uses TRBV9 and TRBJ1-5, with TRBD1 as a possible D gene (6 bases). V dropped 0 bases and J dropped 3 bases, with 10 bases sitting between them. CDR3 length: 15 residues. Germline V lookup: CDR1 SGDLS, CDR2 YYNGEE. This CDR3 reads CASSVAGQLNQPQHF. The CDR3, as DNA: TGTGCCAGCAGCGTAGCAGGACAGCTCAATCAGCCCCAGCATTTT. Combining the CDR3 with reference TRBV9 and TRBJ1-5 gives the whole variable domain DSGVTQTPKHLITATGQRVTLRCSPRSGDLSVYWYQQSLDQGLQFLIQYYNGEERAKGNILERFSAQQFPDLHSELNLSSLELGDSALYFCASSVAGQLNQPQHFGDGTRLSIL.

The chain uses TRBV4-1 and TRBJ2-3; D is possibly TRBD2 (5 bases). CDR3 length: 16 residues. Trimming took 1 base from V and 1 from J, leaving 12 bases between them. From germline, CDR1 is MGHRA and CDR2 YSYEKL. This CDR3 is CASSQGDLRGTDTQYF. The DNA of the CDR3 is TGCGCCAGCAGCCAAGGGGATCTGCGGGGCACAGATACGCAGTATTTT.

The rearrangement links TRBV27 to TRBJ2-7; 7 bases match TRBD2. CDR1 and CDR2 (germline): MNHEY, SMNVEV (reference sequence). CDR3 length equals 15 residues. J gave up 5 bases and V 4 bases, and 11 bases lay outside the gene matches. CDR3 in DNA: TGTGCCAGCAGTTGGGGGAGGGGAAGGTCTAACGAGCAGTACTTC. As protein: CASSWGRGRSNEQYF.

The chain couples TRBV2 to TRBJ2-5; 11 nucleotides match TRBD2. This CDR3 is 16 amino acids long. After removal of 1 base from V and 2 bases from J, the junction contained 3 bases not matched to a gene. The germline gives CDR1 SNHLY, CDR2 FYNNEI. This CDR3 reads CASSEGLAGNQETQYF. The CDR3 DNA reads as TGTGCCAGCAGTGAAGGACTAGCGGGGAATCAAGAGACCCAGTACTTC.

The V gene is TRBV2, the J gene TRBJ2-7; 7 nucleotides agree with TRBD2. The V gene's germline CDR1 is SNHLY and CDR2 FYNNEI. This CDR3 spans 12 amino acids. V lost 11 bases, J lost 5 bases, and 9 bases stayed unmatched. CDR3 nucleotide sequence: TGTGCCGGTCGTCGGGAGGACCACGAGCAGTACTTC. This encodes CAGRREDHEQYF. The complete variable domain, with remaining parts taken from reference TRBV2 and TRBJ2-7, reads EPEVTQTPSHQVTQMGQEVILRCVPISNHLYFYWYRQILGQKVEFLVSFYNNEISEKSEIFDDQFSVERPDGSNFTLKIRSTKLEDSAMYFCAGRREDHEQYFGPGTRLTVT.

V is TRBV7-9 and J is TRBJ1-3; 7 nucleotides match TRBD1. Trimming cost V 6 bases and J 0 bases; bases outside gene matches: 8. Germline values: CDR1 SEHNR, CDR2 FQNEAQ (reference sequence). This CDR3 is 16 amino acids long. As DNA, the CDR3 is TGTGCCAGCAGTACGACCCGGGACAGCTCTGGAAACACCATATATTTT. Encoded protein: CASSTTRDSSGNTIYF.

The chain employs TRBV6-5 and TRBJ1-2; D is possibly TRBD1 (5 bases). Trimming removed 0 bases from V and 4 bases from J, with 12 bases in between. The length of the CDR3 is 15 residues. Germline V gene data show CDR1 as MNHEY and CDR2 as SVGAGI. CDR3 coding DNA: TGTGCCAGCAGTTACTCGAGGCAGGGCCTCTATGGCTACACCTTC. Protein product: CASSYSRQGLYGYTF.

The chain couples TRBV5-1 to TRBJ1-5; 8 nucleotides align to TRBD1. CDR3 length: 16 residues. CDR1 SGHRS and CDR2 YFSETQ come from the germline V gene. Germline trimming cut 4 bases from V and 2 bases from J; bases unmatched to any gene: 8. DNA of the CDR3: TGCGCCAGCAGCGTAAAGACAGGGGTTCGCAATCAGCCCCAGCATTTT. Its protein product is CASSVKTGVRNQPQHF.

The CDR3 sequence is CASSQGGQINQPQHF. The CDR3 nucleotides read TGTGCCAGCAGCCAGGGGGGACAGATCAATCAGCCCCAGCATTTT. The chain carries TRBV4-2 and TRBJ1-5; TRBD1 agrees at 7 bases. CDR1 is LGHNA and CDR2 is YNFKEQ in the germline V gene. With 3 bases clipped from V and 3 bases from J, the junction kept 5 bases outside the gene matches. This CDR3 has 15 amino acids.

This chain uses TRBV27 with TRBJ2-7; 7 nucleotides align to TRBD1. This CDR3 is built from 15 residues. Germline assignment: CDR1 MNHEY and CDR2 SMNVEV (reference sequence). With V trimmed by 1 base and J by 1 base, 4 bases remained unmatched. CDR3 protein: CASSLYAGGSYEQYF. The CDR3 coding sequence is TGTGCCAGCAGTTTATATGCAGGGGGTTCCTACGAGCAGTACTTC.

V and J are TRBV6-1 and TRBJ1-2; D not resolved. CDR1 is MNHNS and CDR2 is SASEGT in the germline V gene. V was shortened by 5 bases and J by 3 bases, with 4 bases between the two germline ends. This CDR3 is built from 11 residues. CDR3 sequence: CASSYYYGYTF. The DNA of the CDR3 is TGTGCCAGCAGTTATTACTATGGCTACACCTTC.

In this sample, this clone turned up a few times. The J gene is TRBJ2-1, the V gene TRBV27; TRBD1 might be the D (5 bases). CDR1 and CDR2 from the germline V gene are MNHEY and SMNVEV (reference sequence). V was shortened by 6 bases and J by 2 bases, with 26 bases between the two germline ends. This CDR3 has 19 residues. CDR3 residues: CASRTFPPLGLVPYNEQFF. The CDR3 DNA sequence: TGTGCCAGCAGAACCTTCCCCCCGTTGGGGCTAGTACCCTACAATGAGCAGTTCTTC.

The V gene is TRBV5-7, the J gene TRBJ1-2; TRBD1 agrees at 7 bases. TRBV5-7 belongs to the ORF category, with a function that is uncertain. CDR3 length: 13 amino acids. V was clipped by 2 bases and J by 8 bases; unmatched bases: 6. Here the CDR3 DNA reads TGTGCCAGCAGCTTTTGTGACAGGGACGGCTACACCTTC. Residues: CASSFCDRDGYTF.

This chain uses TRBV7-8 with TRBJ1-2; D ambiguous. V lost 2 bases, J lost 8 bases, and 18 bases lay in between. This CDR3 comprises 15 residues. Germline V gene lookup returns CDR1 SGHVS and CDR2 FQNEAQ. The CDR3 nucleotides are TGTGCCAGCAGCTTAATGTCAGATCCACGCGGCGGCTACACCTTC. As protein: CASSLMSDPRGGYTF.

V is TRBV4-1 and J is TRBJ2-7; possibly TRBD2 for D (6 bases). The CDR3 runs to 15 residues. Germline V gene data show CDR1 as MGHRA and CDR2 as YSYEKL. V gave up 2 bases and J gave up 5 bases, with 16 bases separating them. The CDR3 DNA reads as TGCGCCAGCAGCCAAAACCGGGACTCTAGACACGAGCAGTACTTC. Protein sequence: CASSQNRDSRHEQYF.